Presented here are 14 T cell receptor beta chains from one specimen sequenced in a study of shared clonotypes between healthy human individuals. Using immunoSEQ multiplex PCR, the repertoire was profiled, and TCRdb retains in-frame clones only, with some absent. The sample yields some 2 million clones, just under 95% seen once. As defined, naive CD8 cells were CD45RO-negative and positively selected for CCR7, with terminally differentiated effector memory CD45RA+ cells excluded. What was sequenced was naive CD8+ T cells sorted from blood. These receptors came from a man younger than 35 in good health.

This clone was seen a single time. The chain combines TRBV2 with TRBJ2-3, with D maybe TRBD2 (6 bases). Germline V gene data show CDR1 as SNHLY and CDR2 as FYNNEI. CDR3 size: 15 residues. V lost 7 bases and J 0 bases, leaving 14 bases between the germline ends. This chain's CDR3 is CASKPSGLSTDTQYF. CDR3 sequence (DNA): TGTGCCAGCAAGCCCTCGGGACTTAGCACAGATACGCAGTATTTT.

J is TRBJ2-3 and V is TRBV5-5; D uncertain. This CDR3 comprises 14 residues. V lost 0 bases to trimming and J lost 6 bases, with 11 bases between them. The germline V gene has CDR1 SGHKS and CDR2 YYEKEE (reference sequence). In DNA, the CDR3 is TGTGCCAGCAGCTTGGTTAGAACCCCCGATACGCAGTATTTT. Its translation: CASSLVRTPDTQYF. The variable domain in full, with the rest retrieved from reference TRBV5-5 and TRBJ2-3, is DAGVTQSPTHLIKTRGQQVTLRCSPISGHKSVSWYQQVLGQGPQFIFQYYEKEERGRGNFPDRFSARQFPNYSSELNVNALLLGDSALYLCASSLVRTPDTQYFGPGTRLTVL.

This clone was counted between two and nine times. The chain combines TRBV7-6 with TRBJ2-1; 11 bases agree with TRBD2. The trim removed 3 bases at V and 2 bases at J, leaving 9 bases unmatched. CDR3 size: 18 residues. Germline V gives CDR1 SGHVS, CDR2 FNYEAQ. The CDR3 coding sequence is TGTGCCAGCAGCTTGATAGCGGGAGGGTTTACGCCCTACAATGAGCAGTTCTTC. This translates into CASSLIAGGFTPYNEQFF.

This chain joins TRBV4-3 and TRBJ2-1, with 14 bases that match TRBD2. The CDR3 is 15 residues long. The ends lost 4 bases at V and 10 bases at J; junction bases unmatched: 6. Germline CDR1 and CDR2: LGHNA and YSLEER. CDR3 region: CASSPGLAGVGEQFF. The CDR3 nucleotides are TGCGCCAGCAGCCCGGGACTAGCGGGAGTGGGAGAGCAGTTCTTC.

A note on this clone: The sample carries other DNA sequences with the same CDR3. As DNA, the CDR3 is TGCAGCGTTCGGGACAGGGGGGGCTATGGCTACACCTTC. Its translation: CSVRDRGGYGYTF. This chain links TRBV29-1 with TRBJ1-2; 11 bases line up with TRBD1. There are 13 residues in the CDR3. Germline-derived CDR1 and CDR2 are SQVTM and ANQGSEA. V gave up 5 bases and J gave up 4 bases; unmatched junction bases: 3.

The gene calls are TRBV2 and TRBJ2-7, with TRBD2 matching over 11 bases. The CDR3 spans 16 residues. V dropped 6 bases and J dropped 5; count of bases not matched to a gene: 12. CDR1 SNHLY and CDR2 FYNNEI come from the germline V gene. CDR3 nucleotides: TGTGCCAGCAGGAAGGTTGGTAGCGGGGGGGCCCACGAGCAGTACTTC. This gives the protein CASRKVGSGGAHEQYF.

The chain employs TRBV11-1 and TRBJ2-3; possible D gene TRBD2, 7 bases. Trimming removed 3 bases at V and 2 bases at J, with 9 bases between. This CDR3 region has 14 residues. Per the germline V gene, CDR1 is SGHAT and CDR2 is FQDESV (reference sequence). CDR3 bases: TGTGCCAGCAGCTTTGGGGGGGCCACAGATACGCAGTATTTT. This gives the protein CASSFGGATDTQYF.

CDR3 sequence (DNA): TGTGCCAGCCTAGGACAGGCCTACGAGCAGTACTTC. Protein sequence: CASLGQAYEQYF. The V call is TRBV6-6, the J call TRBJ2-7; 7 nucleotides align to TRBD1. Germline trimming cut 8 bases from V and 2 bases from J; bases unmatched to any gene: 3. The CDR3 contains 12 residues. CDR1 and CDR2 from the germline V gene are MNHNY and SVGAGI (reference sequence).

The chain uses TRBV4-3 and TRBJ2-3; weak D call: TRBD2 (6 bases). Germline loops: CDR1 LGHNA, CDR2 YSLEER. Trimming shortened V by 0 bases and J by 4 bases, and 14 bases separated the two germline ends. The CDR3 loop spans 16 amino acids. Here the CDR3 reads CASSQDLGGGPDTQYF. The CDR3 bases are TGCGCCAGCAGCCAAGATCTGGGGGGAGGCCCAGATACGCAGTATTTT.

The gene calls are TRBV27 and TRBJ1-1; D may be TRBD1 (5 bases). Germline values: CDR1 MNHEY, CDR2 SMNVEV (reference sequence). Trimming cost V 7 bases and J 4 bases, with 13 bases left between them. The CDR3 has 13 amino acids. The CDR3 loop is CASTPDGGTEAFF. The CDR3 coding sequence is TGTGCCAGCACCCCGGATGGGGGCACTGAAGCTTTCTTT.

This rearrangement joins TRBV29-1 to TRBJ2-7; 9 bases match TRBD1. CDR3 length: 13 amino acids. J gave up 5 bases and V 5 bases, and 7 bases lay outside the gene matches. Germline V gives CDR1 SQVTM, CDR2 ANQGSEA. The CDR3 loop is CSVYPGQGHEQYF. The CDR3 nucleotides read TGCAGCGTTTATCCGGGACAGGGCCACGAGCAGTACTTC.

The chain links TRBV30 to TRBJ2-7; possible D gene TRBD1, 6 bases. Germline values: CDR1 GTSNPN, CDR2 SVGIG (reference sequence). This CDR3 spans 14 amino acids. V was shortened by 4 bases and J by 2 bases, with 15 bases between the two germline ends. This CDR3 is CAWTKETGPYEQYF. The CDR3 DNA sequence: TGTGCCTGGACTAAAGAGACAGGACCCTACGAGCAGTACTTC.

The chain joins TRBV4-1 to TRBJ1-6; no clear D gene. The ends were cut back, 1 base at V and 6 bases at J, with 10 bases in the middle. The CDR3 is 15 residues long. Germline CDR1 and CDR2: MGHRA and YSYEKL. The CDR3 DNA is TGCGCCAGCAGCCAAGTTTTACGGATTAATTCACCCCTCCACTTT. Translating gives CASSQVLRINSPLHF.

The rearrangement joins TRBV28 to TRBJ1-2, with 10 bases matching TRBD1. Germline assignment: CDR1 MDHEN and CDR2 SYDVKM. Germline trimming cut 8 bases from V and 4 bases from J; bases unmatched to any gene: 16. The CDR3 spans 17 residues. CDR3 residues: CASSSWAGQGGGYGYTF. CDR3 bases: TGTGCCAGCTCATCCTGGGCCGGACAGGGGGGCGGCTATGGCTACACCTTC.